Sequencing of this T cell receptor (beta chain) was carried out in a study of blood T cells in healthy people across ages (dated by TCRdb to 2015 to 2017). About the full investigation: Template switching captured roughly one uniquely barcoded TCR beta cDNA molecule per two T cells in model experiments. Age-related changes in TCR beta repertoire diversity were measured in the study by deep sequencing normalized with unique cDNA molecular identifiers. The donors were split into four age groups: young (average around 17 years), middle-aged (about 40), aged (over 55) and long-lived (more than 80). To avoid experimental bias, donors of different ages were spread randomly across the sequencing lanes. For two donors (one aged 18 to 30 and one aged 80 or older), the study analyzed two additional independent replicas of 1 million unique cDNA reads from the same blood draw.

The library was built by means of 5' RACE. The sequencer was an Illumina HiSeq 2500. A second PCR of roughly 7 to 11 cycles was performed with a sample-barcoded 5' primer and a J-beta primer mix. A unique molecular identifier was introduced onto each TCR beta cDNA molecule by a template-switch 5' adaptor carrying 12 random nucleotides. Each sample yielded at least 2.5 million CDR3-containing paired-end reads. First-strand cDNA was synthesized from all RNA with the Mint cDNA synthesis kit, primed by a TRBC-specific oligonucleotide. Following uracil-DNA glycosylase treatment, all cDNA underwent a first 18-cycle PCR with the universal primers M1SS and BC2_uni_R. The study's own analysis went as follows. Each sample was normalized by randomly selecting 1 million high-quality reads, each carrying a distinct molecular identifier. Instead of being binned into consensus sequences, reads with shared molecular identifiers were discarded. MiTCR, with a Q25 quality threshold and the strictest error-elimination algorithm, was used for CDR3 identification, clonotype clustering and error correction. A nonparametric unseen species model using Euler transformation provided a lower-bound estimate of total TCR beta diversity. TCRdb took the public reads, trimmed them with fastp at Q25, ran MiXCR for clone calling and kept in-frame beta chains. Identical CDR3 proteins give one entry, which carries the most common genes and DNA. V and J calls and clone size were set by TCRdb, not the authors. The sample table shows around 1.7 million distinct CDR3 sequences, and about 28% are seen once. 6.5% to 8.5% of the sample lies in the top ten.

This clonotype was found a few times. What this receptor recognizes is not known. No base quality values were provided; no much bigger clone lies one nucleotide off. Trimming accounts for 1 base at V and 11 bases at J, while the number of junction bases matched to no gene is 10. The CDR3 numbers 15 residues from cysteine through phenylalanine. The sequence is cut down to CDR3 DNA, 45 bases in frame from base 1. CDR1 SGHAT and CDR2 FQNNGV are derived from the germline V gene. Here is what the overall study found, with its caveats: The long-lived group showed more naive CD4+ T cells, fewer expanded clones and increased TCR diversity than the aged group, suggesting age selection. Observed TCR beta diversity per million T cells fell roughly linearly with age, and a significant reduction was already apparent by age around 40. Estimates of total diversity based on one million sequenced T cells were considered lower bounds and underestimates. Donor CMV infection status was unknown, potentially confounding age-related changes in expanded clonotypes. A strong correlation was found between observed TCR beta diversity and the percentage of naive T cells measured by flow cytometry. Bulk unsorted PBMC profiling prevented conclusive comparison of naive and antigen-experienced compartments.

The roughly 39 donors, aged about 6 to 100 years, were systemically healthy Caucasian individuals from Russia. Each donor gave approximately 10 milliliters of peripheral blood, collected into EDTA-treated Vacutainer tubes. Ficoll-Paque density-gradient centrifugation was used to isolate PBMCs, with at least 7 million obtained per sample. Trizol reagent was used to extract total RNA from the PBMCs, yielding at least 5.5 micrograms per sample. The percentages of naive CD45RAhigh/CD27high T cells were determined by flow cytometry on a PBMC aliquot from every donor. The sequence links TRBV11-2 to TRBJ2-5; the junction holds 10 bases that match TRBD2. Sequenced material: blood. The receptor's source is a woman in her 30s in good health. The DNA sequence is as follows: TGTGCCAGCAGCTTAGTGCTAGCGGGAGCGCAGGGGCAGTACTTC. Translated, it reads CASSLVLAGAQGQYF.